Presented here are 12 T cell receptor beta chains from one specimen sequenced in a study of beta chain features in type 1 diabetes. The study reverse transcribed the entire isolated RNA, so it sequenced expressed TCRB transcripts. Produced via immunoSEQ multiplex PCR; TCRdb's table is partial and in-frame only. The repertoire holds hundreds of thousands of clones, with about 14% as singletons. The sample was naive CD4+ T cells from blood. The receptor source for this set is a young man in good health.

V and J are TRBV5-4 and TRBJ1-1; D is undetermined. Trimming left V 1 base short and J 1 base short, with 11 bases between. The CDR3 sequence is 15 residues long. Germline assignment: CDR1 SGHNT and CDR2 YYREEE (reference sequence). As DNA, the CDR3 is TGTGCCAGCAGCTTGACAGCCAGAGGGAACACTGAAGCTTTCTTT. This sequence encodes CASSLTARGNTEAFF.

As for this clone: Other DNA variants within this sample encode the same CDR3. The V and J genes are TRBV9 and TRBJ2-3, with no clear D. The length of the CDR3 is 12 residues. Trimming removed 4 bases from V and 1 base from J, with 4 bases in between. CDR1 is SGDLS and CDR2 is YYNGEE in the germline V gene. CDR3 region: CASSRGTDTQYF. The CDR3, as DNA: TGTGCCAGCAGCCGCGGCACAGATACGCAGTATTTT. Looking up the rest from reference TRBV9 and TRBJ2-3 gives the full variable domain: DSGVTQTPKHLITATGQRVTLRCSPRSGDLSVYWYQQSLDQGLQFLIQYYNGEERAKGNILERFSAQQFPDLHSELNLSSLELGDSALYFCASSRGTDTQYFGPGTRLTVL.

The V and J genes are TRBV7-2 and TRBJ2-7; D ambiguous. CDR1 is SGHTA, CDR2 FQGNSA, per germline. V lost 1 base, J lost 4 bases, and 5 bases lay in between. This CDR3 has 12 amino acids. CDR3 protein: CASSLGKYEQYF. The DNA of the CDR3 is TGTGCCAGCAGCTTAGGCAAGTACGAGCAGTACTTC. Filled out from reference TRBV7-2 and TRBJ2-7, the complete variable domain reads GAGVSQSPSNKVTEKGKDVELRCDPISGHTALYWYRQSLGQGLEFLIYFQGNSAPDKSGLPSDRFSAERTGGSVSTLTIQRTQQEDSAVYLCASSLGKYEQYFGPGTRLTVT.

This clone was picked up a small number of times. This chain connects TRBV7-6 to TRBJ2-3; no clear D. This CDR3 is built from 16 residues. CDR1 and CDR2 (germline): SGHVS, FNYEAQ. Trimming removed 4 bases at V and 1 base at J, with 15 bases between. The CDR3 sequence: CASSSSLTDGTDTQYF. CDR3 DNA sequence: TGTGCCAGCAGCTCATCATTGACGGACGGCACAGATACGCAGTATTTT.

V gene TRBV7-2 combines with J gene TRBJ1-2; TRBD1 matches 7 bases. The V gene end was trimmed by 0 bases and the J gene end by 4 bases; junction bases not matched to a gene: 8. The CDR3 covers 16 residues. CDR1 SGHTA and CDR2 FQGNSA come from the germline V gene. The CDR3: CASSLASTGVSYGYTF. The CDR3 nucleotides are TGTGCCAGCAGCTTAGCCTCAACAGGGGTTTCCTATGGCTACACCTTC.

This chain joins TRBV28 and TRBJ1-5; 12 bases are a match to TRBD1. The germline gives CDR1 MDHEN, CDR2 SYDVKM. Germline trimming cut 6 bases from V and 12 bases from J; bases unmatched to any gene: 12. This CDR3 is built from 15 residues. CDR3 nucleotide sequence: TGTGCCAGCAGACCGGGACAGGGGGCCGGGCAGGGCCAGCATTTT. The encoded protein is CASRPGQGAGQGQHF.

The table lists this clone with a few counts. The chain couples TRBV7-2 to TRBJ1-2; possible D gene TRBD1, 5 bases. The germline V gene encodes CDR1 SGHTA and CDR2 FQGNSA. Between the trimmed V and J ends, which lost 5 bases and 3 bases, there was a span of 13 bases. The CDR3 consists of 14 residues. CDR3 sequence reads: CASSGTTSHYGYTF. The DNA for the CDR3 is TGTGCCAGCAGCGGGACGACATCTCACTATGGCTACACCTTC.

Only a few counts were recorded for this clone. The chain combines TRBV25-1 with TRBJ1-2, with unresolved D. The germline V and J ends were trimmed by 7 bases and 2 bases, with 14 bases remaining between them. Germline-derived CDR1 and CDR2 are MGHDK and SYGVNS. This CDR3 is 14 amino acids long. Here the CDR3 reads CASIAPGLNYGYTF. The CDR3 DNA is TGTGCCAGCATCGCCCCGGGATTAAACTATGGCTACACCTTC.

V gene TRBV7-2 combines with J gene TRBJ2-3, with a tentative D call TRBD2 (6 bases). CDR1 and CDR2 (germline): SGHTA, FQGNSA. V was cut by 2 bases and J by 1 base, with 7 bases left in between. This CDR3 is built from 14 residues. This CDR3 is CASSLWGGTDTQYF. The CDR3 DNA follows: TGTGCCAGCAGCTTATGGGGGGGCACAGATACGCAGTATTTT.

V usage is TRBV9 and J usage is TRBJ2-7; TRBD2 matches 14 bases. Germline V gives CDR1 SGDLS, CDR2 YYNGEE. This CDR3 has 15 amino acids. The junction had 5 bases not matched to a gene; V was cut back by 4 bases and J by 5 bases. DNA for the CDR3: TGTGCCAGCAGCCCGAGACTAGCGGGAGGGGACGAGCAGTACTTC. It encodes CASSPRLAGGDEQYF.

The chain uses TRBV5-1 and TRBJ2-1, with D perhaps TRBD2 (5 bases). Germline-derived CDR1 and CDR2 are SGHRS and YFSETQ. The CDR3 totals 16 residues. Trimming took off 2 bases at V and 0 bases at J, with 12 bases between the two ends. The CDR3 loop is CASSFRERSSYNEQFF. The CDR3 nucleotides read TGCGCCAGCAGCTTCCGGGAAAGAAGCTCCTACAATGAGCAGTTCTTC.

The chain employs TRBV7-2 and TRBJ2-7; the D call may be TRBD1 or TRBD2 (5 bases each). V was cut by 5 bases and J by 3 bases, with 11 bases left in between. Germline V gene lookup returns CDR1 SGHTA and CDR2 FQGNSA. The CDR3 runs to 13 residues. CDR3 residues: CASSNRDGYEQYF. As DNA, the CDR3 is TGTGCCAGCAGCAATCGGGACGGCTACGAGCAGTACTTC.